These T cell receptor beta chains were read from a single sample in a study of siplizumab effects on memory and regulatory T cells. Profiled with immunoSEQ multiplex PCR; TCRdb holds only in-frame clones, not every one. The repertoire has 62,000 or so clones, 70% to 90% of them found once; the top ten carry more than 3.5%. The sequenced material came from memory CD4+ T cells sorted from blood. Receptor source: a human donor in good health. Each CDR3 is given with its conserved first and last residue. D genes are given only for firm matches. Where a row states a size, it is once, few, many or the class of an expanded clone; other rows omit it.

clone size: NA; D gene: TRBD2; J gene: TRBJ2-1; V gene: TRBV7-3; CDR3 protein: CASSSHKSSGVGDEQFF; CDR3 DNA: TGTGCCAGCAGCTCCCATAAATCTAGCGGGGTGGGCGATGAGCAGTTCTTC
clone size: NA; D gene: NA; J gene: TRBJ2-1; V gene: TRBV10-3; CDR3 protein: CASRMGGYSSYNEQFF; CDR3 DNA: TGTGCCTCCCGCATGGGGGGTTATAGCTCCTACAATGAGCAGTTCTTC
clone size: NA; D gene: TRBD1; J gene: TRBJ2-1; V gene: TRBV18; CDR3 protein: CASSQGQGSYNEQFF; CDR3 DNA: TGTGCCAGCTCCCAGGGACAGGGCTCCTACAATGAGCAGTTCTTC
clone size: NA; D gene: NA; J gene: TRBJ1-1; V gene: TRBV11-2; CDR3 protein: CASRGLLSTEAFF; CDR3 DNA: TGTGCCAGCAGGGGACTTTTGAGCACTGAAGCTTTCTTT
clone size: NA; D gene: NA; J gene: TRBJ2-5; V gene: TRBV18; CDR3 protein: CASSPFKDQETQYF; CDR3 DNA: TGTGCCAGCTCACCTTTCAAAGATCAAGAGACCCAGTACTTC
clone size: NA; D gene: TRBD2; J gene: TRBJ2-2; V gene: TRBV7-8; CDR3 protein: CASSPVAGGPATGELFF; CDR3 DNA: TGTGCCAGCAGCCCTGTAGCGGGAGGGCCGGCCACCGGGGAGCTGTTTTTT
clone size: NA; D gene: TRBD2; J gene: TRBJ2-3; V gene: TRBV7-9; CDR3 protein: CASSPSLAGFSTDTQYF; CDR3 DNA: TGTGCCAGCAGCCCCTCCCTAGCGGGGTTTAGCACAGATACGCAGTATTTT
clone size: NA; D gene: NA; J gene: TRBJ1-2; V gene: TRBV6-6; CDR3 protein: CASSYSGGRPYGCTF; CDR3 DNA: TGTGCCAGCAGTTACTCGGGGGGCAGGCCCTATGGCTGCACCTTC
clone size: NA; D gene: TRBD1; J gene: TRBJ2-5; V gene: TRBV5-5; CDR3 protein: CASSLEGQGLSQYF; CDR3 DNA: TGTGCCAGCAGCTTGGAGGGACAGGGGTTGAGCCAGTACTTC
clone size: few; D gene: NA; J gene: TRBJ2-7; V gene: TRBV5-1; CDR3 protein: CASSSSGLDPNEQYF; CDR3 DNA: TGCGCCAGCAGCTCCAGCGGCCTAGACCCAAACGAGCAGTACTTC
clone size: NA; D gene: TRBD2; J gene: TRBJ2-2; V gene: TRBV19; CDR3 protein: CASSSAGGFTGELFF; CDR3 DNA: TGTGCCAGTAGTTCCGCGGGAGGGTTCACCGGGGAGCTGTTTTTT
clone size: NA; D gene: NA; J gene: TRBJ1-2; V gene: TRBV11-2; CDR3 protein: CASTKTGGMTDYGYTF; CDR3 DNA: TGTGCCAGCACAAAGACAGGAGGGATGACGGACTATGGCTACACCTTC
clone size: NA; D gene: TRBD2; J gene: TRBJ2-5; V gene: TRBV4-2; CDR3 protein: CASSQGLGGETQYF; CDR3 DNA: TGTGCCAGCAGCCAGGGCTTGGGGGGGGAGACCCAGTACTTC
clone size: NA; D gene: TRBD1; J gene: TRBJ1-4; V gene: TRBV5-4; CDR3 protein: CASSPGQGLNEKLFF; CDR3 DNA: TGTGCCAGCAGCCCCGGACAGGGCCTTAATGAAAAACTGTTTTTT